The sample holds a few counts of the clone carrying this TCR beta chain. Germline V lookup: CDR1 MNHNS, CDR2 SASEGT. Losses at the gene ends were 2 bases for V and 13 bases for J; bases not matched to a gene: 5. This CDR3 has 13 residues. These data originate in a study of blood T cell repertoires in COVID-19. About the research overall: PBMCs, B-cell-depleted T cells, or T cells were the source of the cDNA or gDNA that made up the material.

Per the authors' pipeline: Estimated nucleated cell counts came from reference gene primer amplification. Profiling relied on immunoSEQ multiplex PCR, and the TCRdb table lists in-frame clones only, not all of them. V, J and clone size reflect that table, while D and trimming were determined from the DNA. Among 140,000 or so clones, around 80% were seen once, and the ten largest hold approximately 17%. The TCR was taken from a man aged 45 to 65 with acute or convalescent COVID-19. Sequencing was carried out using peripheral blood. The V gene is TRBV6-1, the J gene TRBJ2-1, with 10 bases lining up with TRBD1. The CDR3 DNA follows: TGTGCCAGCAGTGAAATGACAGGGGGCACTCAGTTCTTC. This gives the protein CASSEMTGGTQFF.